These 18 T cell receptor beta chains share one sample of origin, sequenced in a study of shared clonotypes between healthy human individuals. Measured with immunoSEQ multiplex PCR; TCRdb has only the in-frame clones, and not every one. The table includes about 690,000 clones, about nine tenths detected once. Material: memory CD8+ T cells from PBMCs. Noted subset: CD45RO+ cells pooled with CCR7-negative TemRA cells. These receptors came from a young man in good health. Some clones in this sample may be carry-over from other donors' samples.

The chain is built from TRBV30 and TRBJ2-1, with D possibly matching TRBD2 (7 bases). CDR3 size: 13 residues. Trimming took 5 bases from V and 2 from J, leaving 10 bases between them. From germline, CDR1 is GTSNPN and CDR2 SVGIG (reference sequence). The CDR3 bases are TGTGCCTGGGGGGGGGCTACCTACAATGAGCAGTTCTTC. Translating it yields CAWGGATYNEQFF.

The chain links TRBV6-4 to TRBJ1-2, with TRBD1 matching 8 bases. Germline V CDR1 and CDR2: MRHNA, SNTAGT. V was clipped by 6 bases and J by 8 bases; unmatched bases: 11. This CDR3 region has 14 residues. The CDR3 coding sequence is TGTGCCAGCAGAGATCCCGGGACAGGTTCCGGCTACACCTTC. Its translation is CASRDPGTGSGYTF.

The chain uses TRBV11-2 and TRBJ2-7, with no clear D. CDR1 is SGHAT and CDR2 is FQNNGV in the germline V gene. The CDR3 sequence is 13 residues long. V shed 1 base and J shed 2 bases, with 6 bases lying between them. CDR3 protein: CASSLAPPYEQYF. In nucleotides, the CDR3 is TGTGCCAGCAGCTTAGCTCCCCCCTACGAGCAGTACTTC.

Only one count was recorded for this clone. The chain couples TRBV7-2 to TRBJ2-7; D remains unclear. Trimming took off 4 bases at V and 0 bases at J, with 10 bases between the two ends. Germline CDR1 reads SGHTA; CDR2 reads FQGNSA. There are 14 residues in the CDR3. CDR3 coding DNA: TGTGCCAGCAGCTCAGAGTCTAGCTCCTACGAGCAGTACTTC. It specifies CASSSESSSYEQYF.

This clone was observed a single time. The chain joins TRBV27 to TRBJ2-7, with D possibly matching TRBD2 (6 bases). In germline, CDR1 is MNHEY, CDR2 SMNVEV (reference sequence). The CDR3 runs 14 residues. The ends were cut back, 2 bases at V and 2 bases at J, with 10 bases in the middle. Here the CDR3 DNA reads TGTGCCAGCAGTTTAGCGGGGAGGACCTACGAGCAGTACTTC. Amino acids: CASSLAGRTYEQYF.

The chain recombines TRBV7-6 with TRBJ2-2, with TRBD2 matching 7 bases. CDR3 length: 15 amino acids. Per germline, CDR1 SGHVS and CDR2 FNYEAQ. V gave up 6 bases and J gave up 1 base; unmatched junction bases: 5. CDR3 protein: CASRGLNQNTGELFF. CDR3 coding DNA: TGTGCCAGCAGGGGACTAAACCAGAACACCGGGGAGCTGTTTTTT. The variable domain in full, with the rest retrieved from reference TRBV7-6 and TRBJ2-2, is GAGVSQSPRYKVTKRGQDVALRCDPISGHVSLYWYRQALGQGPEFLTYFNYEAQQDKSGLPNDRFSAERPEGSISTLTIQRTEQRDSAMYRCASRGLNQNTGELFFGEGSRLTVL.

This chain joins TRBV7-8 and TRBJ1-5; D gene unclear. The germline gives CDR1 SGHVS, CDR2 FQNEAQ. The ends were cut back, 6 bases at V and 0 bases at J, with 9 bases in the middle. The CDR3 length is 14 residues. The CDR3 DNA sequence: TGTGCCAGCAGTGGCGGGGATAGCAATCAGCCCCAGCATTTT. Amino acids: CASSGGDSNQPQHF.

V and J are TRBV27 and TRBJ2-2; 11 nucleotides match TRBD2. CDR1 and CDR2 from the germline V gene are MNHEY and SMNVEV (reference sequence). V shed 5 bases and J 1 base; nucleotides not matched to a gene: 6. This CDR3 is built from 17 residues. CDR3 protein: CASSQGLAERNTGELFF. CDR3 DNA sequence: TGTGCCAGCAGTCAGGGACTAGCGGAGCGGAACACCGGGGAGCTGTTTTTT.

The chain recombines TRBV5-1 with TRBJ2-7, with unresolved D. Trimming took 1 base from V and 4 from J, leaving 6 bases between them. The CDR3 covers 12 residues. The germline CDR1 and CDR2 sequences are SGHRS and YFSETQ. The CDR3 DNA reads TGCGCCAGCAGCTTGAACCCTTACGAGCAGTACTTC. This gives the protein CASSLNPYEQYF.

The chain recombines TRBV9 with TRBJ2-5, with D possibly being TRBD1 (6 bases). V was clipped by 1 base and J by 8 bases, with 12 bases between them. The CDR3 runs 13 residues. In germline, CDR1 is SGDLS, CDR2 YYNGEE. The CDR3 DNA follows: TGTGCCAGCAGCGTAAACAGGGACGGCACCCAGTACTTC. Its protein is CASSVNRDGTQYF.

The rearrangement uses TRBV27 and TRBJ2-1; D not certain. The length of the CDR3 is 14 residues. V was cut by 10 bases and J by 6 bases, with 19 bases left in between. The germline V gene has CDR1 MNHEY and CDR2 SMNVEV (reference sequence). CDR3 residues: CATQLGLWGNEQFF. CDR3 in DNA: TGTGCCACCCAGTTGGGTTTATGGGGCAATGAGCAGTTCTTC.

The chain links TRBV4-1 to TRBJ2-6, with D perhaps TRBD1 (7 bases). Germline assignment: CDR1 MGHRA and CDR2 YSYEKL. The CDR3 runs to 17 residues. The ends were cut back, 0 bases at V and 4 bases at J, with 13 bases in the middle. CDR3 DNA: TGCGCCAGCAGCCAAGACCCCAGGGGGGTCGGGGCCAACGTCCTGACTTTC. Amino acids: CASSQDPRGVGANVLTF.

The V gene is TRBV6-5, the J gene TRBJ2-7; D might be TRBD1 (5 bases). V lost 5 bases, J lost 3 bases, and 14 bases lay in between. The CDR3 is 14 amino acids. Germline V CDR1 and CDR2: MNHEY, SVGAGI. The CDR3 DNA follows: TGTGCCAGCAGTGTCCAGGGTGGGGTCTACGAGCAGTACTTC. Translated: CASSVQGGVYEQYF.

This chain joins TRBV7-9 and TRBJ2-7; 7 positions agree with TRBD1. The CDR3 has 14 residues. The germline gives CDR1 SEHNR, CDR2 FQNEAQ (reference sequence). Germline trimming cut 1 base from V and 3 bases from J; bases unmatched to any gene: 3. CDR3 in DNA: TGTGCCAGCAGCTTAGGGACAGGAAACTACGAGCAGTACTTC. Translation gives CASSLGTGNYEQYF.

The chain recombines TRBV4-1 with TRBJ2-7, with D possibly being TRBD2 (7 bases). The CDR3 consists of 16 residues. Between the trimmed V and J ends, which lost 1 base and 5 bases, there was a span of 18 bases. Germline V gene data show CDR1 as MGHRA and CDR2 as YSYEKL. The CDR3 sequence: CASSQGPAGAPNEQYF. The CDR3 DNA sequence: TGCGCCAGCAGCCAAGGGCCCGCGGGGGCACCCAACGAGCAGTACTTC.

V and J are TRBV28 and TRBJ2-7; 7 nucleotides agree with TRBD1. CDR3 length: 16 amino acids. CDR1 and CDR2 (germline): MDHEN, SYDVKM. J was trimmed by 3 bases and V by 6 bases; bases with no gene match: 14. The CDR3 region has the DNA TGTGCCAGCAGCACAGGACCGGGACAGTCCCGCTACGAGCAGTACTTC. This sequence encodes CASSTGPGQSRYEQYF.

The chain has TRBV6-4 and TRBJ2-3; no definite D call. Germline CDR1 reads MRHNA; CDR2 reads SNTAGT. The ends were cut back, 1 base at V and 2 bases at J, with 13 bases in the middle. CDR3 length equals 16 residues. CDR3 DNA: TGTGCCAGCAGTGACTTGGCAGGCTACTCCACAGATACGCAGTATTTT. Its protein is CASSDLAGYSTDTQYF.

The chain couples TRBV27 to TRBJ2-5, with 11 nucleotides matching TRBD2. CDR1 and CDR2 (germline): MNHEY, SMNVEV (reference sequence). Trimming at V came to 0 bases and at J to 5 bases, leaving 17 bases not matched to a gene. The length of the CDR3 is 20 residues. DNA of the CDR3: TGTGCCAGCAGTTTATCGCCTTCCCAGGAACTAGCGGGAGAAGAGGAGACCCAGTACTTC. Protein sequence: CASSLSPSQELAGEEETQYF.